Reported below is one TCR beta chain. The J segment lost 3 bases and the V segment lost 1 base, leaving 3 bases of the junction unmatched. The CDR3 spans 16 residues. Germline lookup yields CDR1 GTSNPN and CDR2 SVGIG (reference sequence). Authors' analysis steps: Amplification with reference gene primers provided the estimates of nucleated cell counts. The table came from immunoSEQ multiplex PCR; TCRdb's copy has only in-frame clones and leaves some out. V and J calls plus clone size are reproduced from that table; the DNA served to infer D and trimming. The data contain 140,000 or so clones, about 90% of them singletons. This record comes from a study of blood T cell repertoires in COVID-19. Whole-study context: The study drew acute and convalescent COVID-19 samples from the United States, Italy and Spain. PBMCs, B-cell-depleted T cells, or T cells provided the cDNA or gDNA that made up the material.

This rearrangement joins TRBV30 to TRBJ1-6, with 10 bases matching TRBD1. The sequencing sample was made of peripheral blood. The sequence came from a man in his fifties who had recovered from COVID-19. DNA of the CDR3: TGTGCCTGGAGTGCGGGACAGGGGTTCTATAATTCACCCCTCCACTTT. Protein product: CAWSAGQGFYNSPLHF.